This note documents a single T cell receptor beta chain sequence. Per the germline V gene, CDR1 is MNHEY and CDR2 is SMNVEV (reference sequence). J gave up 2 bases and V 4 bases, and 14 bases lay outside the gene matches. CDR3 size: 20 residues. The assay was immunoSEQ multiplex PCR, and TCRdb's table has in-frame clones only and misses some. The sample yields about 51,000 clones, less than 85% seen once. The data derive from a study of blood T cell repertoires in COVID-19. This chain joins TRBV27 and TRBJ2-3; TRBD2 matches 14 bases. The sequence derives from a man aged 45-65 years with acute or convalescent COVID-19. What was sequenced was peripheral blood. The CDR3 here is CASSSPTSGGVFLYTDTQYF. CDR3 DNA sequence: TGTGCCAGCAGTTCCCCGACTAGCGGGGGGGTTTTTTTATACACAGATACGCAGTATTTT.